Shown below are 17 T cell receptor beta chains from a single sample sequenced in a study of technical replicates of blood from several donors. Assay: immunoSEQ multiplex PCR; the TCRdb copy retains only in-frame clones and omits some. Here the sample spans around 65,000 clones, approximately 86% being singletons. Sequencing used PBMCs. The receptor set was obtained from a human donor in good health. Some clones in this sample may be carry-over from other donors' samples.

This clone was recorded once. Here the CDR3 reads CATSRDGVSSEQFF. The CDR3 DNA follows: TGTGCCACCAGCAGAGATGGCGTCTCTAGCGAGCAGTTCTTC. The chain carries TRBV15 and TRBJ2-1, with D possibly TRBD2 on 5 matching bases. The V and J ends lost 0 bases and 10 bases respectively, with 13 bases between them. This CDR3 has 14 residues. Looked up from germline, CDR1 is LNHNV and CDR2 is YYDKDF (reference sequence).

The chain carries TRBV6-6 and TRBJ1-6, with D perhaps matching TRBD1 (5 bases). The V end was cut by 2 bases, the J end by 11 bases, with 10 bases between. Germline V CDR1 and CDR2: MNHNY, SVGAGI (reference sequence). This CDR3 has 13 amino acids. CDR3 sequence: CASSYEGRTPLHF. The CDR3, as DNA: TGTGCCAGCAGTTACGAGGGGAGGACACCCCTCCACTTT.

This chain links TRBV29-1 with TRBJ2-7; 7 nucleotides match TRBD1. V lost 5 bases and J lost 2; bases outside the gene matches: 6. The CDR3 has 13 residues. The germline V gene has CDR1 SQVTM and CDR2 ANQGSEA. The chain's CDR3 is CSVSGQPPYEQYF. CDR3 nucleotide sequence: TGCAGCGTTTCGGGACAGCCTCCCTACGAGCAGTACTTC.

This CDR3 is CASSPGTSGLGNEQFF. CDR3 DNA sequence: TGTGCCAGCAGCCCGGGGACTAGCGGGTTGGGCAATGAGCAGTTCTTC. V gene TRBV7-6 combines with J gene TRBJ2-1; 12 positions match TRBD2. V gave up 5 bases and J gave up 6 bases; unmatched junction bases: 8. Germline loops: CDR1 SGHVS, CDR2 FNYEAQ. The length of the CDR3 is 16 residues.

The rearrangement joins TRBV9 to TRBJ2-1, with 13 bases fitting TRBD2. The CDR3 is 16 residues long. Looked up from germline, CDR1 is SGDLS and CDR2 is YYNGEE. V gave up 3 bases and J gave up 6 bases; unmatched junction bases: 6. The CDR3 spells CASSATGLAGVNEQFF. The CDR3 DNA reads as TGTGCCAGCAGCGCGACAGGACTAGCGGGGGTCAATGAGCAGTTCTTC.

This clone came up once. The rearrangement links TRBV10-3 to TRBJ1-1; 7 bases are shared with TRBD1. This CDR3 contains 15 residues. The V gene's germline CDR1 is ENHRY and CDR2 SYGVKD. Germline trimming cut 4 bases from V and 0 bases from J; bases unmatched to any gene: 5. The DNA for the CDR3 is TGTGCCATCAGTGGGCGAACAGGGGTGAACACTGAAGCTTTCTTT. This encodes CAISGRTGVNTEAFF.

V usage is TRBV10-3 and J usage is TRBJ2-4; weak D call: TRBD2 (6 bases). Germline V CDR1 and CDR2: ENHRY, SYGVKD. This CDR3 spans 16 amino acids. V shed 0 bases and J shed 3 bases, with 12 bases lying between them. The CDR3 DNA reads TGTGCCATCAGTGAGTCAGAGGGAGGCGTCAAAAACATTCAGTACTTC. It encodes CAISESEGGVKNIQYF.

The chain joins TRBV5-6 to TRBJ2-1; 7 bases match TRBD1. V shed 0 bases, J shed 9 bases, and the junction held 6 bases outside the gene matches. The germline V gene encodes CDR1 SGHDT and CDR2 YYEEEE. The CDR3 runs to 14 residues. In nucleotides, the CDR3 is TGTGCCAGCAGCTTGGGGCAGGGGGTCGGTGAGCAGTTCTTC. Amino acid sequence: CASSLGQGVGEQFF.

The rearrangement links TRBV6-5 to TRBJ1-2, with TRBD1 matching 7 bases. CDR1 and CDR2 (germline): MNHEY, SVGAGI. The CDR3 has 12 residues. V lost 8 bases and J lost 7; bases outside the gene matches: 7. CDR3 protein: CASSERQGGYTF. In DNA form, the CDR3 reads TGTGCCAGCTCCGAAAGACAGGGTGGCTACACCTTC.

The CDR3 DNA reads TGTGCCAGCAGCCCCGCACCACGGGGTGAAGCTTTCTTT. Amino acid sequence: CASSPAPRGEAFF. The V call is TRBV27, the J call TRBJ1-1, with D hard to call. Germline CDR1 MNHEY, CDR2 SMNVEV (reference sequence). V was trimmed by 6 bases and J by 7 bases, leaving 15 bases between them. There are 13 residues in the CDR3.

The DNA for the CDR3 is TGTGCCAGCAGTTCCGGGACAGCCGCAGATACGCAGTATTTT. Protein sequence: CASSSGTAADTQYF. This chain links TRBV5-4 with TRBJ2-3, with 7 nucleotides matching TRBD1. CDR1 and CDR2 (germline): SGHNT, YYREEE (reference sequence). There are 14 residues in the CDR3. Unmatched junction bases numbered 7, after V lost 5 bases and J lost 4 bases.

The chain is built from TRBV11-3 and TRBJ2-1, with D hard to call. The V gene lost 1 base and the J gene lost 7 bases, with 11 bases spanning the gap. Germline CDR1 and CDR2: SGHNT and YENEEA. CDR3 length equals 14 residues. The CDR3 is CASSLGRIWNEQFF. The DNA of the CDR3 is TGTGCCAGCAGCTTAGGCAGGATTTGGAATGAGCAGTTCTTC.

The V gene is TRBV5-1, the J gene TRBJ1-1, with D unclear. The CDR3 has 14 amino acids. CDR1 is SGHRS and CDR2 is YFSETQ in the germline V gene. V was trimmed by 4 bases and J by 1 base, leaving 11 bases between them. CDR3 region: CASSVRPENTEAFF. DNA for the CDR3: TGCGCCAGCAGCGTGCGGCCCGAGAACACTGAAGCTTTCTTT.

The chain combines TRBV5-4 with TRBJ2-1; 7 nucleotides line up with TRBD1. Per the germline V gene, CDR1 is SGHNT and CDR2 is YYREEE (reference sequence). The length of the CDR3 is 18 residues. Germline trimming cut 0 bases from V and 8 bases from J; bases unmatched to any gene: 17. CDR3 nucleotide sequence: TGTGCCAGCAGCTTGGACAGGGGTTTGACTTCTCCCCGACATGAGCAGTTCTTC. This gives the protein CASSLDRGLTSPRHEQFF.

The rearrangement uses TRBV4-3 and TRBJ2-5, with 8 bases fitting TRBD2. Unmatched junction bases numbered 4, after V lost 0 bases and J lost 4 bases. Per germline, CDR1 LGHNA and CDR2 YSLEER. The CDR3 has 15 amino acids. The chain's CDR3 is CASSQESGGGETQYF. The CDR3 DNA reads TGCGCCAGCAGCCAAGAGTCGGGGGGGGGAGAGACCCAGTACTTC.

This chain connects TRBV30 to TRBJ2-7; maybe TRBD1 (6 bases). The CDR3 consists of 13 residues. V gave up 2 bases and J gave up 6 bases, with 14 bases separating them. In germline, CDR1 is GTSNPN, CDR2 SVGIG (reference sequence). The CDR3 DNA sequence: TGTGCCTGGAGTCGGGACACCACAGGCGAGCAGTACTTC. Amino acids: CAWSRDTTGEQYF.

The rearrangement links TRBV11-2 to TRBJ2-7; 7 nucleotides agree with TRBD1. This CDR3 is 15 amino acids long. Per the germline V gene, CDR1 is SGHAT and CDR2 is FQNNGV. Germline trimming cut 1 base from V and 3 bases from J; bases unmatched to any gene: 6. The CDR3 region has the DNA TGTGCCAGCAGCTTAGGGACAGGCCGATTCTACGAGCAGTACTTC. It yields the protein CASSLGTGRFYEQYF. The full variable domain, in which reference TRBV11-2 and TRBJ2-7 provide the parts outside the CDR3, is EAGVAQSPRYKIIEKRQSVAFWCNPISGHATLYWYQQILGQGPKLLIQFQNNGVVDDSQLPKDRFSAERLKGVDSTLKIQPAKLEDSAVYLCASSLGTGRFYEQYFGPGTRLTVT.